This T cell receptor (beta chain) was observed in a study of regulatory T cells in long-lasting Graves disease. The study, taken as a whole, reports: Newly diagnosed Graves' patients exceeded persistent ones in TCR diversity.

Time point indicated: newly diagnosed GD, antithyroid drugs for less than 3 months. Extracted PBMC RNA gave rise to the TCR library. This CDR3 region has 14 residues. V gave up 3 bases and J gave up 2 bases, with 8 bases separating them. The germline gives CDR1 LNHDA, CDR2 SQIVND (reference sequence). For this clonotype: Its antigen is unknown.

iRepertoire HTBI primers and Arm-PCR of CDR3 regions built TCR beta libraries. TCRdb called the multiplex PCR reads again in MiXCR, with one record for every CDR3 protein. The sample holds roughly 400,000 distinct CDR3 sequences, 15% seen once. This same sample was also taken into another study, of T cells in Graves' hyperthyroidism and ophthalmopathy. That paper adds: Among thyroid clonotypes expanded above 0.001, most also appeared in blood.

V usage is TRBV19 and J usage is TRBJ1-3; no clear D gene. Sequencing was performed on peripheral blood mononuclear cells (PBMCs), taken at new diagnosis, from a patient treated with antithyroid drugs. The receptor's source is a woman aged 40 to 55 with Graves disease. This CDR3 is CASSILGPGNTIYF. Here the CDR3 DNA reads TGTGCCAGTAGTATTTTAGGGCCTGGAAACACCATATATTTT.